This TCR beta chain stems from a study of PD-1 blockade in classical Hodgkin lymphoma. The CDR3 loop spans 18 amino acids. CDR1 and CDR2 from the germline V gene are SNHLY and FYNNEI. The V segment lost 6 bases and the J segment 5 bases; nucleotides outside the gene matches: 18. As for this clone: Its matching antigen is unknown.

Sequencing was performed with immunoSEQ multiplex PCR; in TCRdb, only in-frame clones are kept and a portion is missing. The data show approximately 99,000 clones, 89% seen once. Points from the study as a whole: Nivolumab initiated under 1 year post-ASCT led to patient exclusion. Healthy donors were reported to have higher baseline TCR diversity than newly diagnosed patients. Baseline diversity in complete responders resembled that of newly diagnosed patients.

In every patient, relapse followed autologous stem cell transplantation, while exposure to brentuximab vedotin differed. Best responses fell into complete response, partial response or progressive disease. The sample here was peripheral blood mononuclear cells (PBMCs), taken before the second cycle of nivolumab. This rearrangement joins TRBV2 to TRBJ1-4; TRBD1 aligns across 7 bases. This receptor was taken from a human donor with classical Hodgkin lymphoma. CDR3 in amino acids: CASSPSGTASTMNEKLFF. The CDR3 coding sequence is TGTGCCAGCAGCCCCTCCGGGACAGCCTCTACTATGAATGAAAAACTGTTTTTT. Based on the CDR3 plus reference TRBV2 and TRBJ1-4, the full variable domain is EPEVTQTPSHQVTQMGQEVILRCVPISNHLYFYWYRQILGQKVEFLVSFYNNEISEKSEIFDDQFSVERPDGSNFTLKIRSTKLEDSAMYFCASSPSGTASTMNEKLFFGSGTQLSVL.